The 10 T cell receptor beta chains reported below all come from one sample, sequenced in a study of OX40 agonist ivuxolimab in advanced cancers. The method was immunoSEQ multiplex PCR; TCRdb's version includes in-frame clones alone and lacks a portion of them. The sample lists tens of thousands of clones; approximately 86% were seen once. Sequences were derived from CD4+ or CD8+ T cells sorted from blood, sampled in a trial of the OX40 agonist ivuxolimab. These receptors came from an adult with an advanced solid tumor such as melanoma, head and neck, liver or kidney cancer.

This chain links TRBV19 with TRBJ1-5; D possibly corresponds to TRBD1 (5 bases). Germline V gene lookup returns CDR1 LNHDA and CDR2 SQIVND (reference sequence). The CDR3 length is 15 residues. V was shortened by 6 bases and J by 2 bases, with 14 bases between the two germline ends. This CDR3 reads CASSWGGVGNQPQHF. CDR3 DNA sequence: TGTGCCAGTAGCTGGGGGGGGGTGGGCAATCAGCCCCAGCATTTT. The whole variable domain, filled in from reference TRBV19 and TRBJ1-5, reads DGGITQSPKYLFRKEGQNVTLSCEQNLNHDAMYWYRQDPGQGLRLIYYSQIVNDFQKGDIAEGYSVSREKKESFPLTVTSAQKNPTAFYLCASSWGGVGNQPQHFGDGTRLSIL.

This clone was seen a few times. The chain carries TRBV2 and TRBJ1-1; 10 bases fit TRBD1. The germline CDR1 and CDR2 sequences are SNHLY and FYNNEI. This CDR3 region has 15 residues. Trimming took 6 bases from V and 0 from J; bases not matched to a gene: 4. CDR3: CASRDRGAMNTEAFF. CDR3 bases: TGTGCCAGCAGGGACAGGGGGGCCATGAACACTGAAGCTTTCTTT.

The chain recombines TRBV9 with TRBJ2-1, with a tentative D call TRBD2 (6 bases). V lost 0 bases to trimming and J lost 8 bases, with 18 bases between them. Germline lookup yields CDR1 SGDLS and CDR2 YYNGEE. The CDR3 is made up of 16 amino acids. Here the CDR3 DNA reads TGTGCCAGCAGCGTAGCTCACCGGGGGAGGACGTATGAGCAGTTCTTC. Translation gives CASSVAHRGRTYEQFF.

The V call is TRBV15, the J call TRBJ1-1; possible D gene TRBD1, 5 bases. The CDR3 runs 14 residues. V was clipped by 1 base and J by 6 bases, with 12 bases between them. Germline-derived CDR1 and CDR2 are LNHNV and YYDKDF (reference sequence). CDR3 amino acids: CATSRVQGRAEAFF. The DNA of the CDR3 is TGTGCCACCAGCAGAGTGCAGGGTCGGGCTGAAGCTTTCTTT.

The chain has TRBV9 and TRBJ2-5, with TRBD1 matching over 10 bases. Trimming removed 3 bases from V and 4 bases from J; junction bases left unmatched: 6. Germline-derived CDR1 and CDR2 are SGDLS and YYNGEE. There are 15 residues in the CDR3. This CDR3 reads CASSAGTGVRETQYF. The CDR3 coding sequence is TGTGCCAGCAGCGCCGGGACAGGGGTTCGAGAGACCCAGTACTTC.

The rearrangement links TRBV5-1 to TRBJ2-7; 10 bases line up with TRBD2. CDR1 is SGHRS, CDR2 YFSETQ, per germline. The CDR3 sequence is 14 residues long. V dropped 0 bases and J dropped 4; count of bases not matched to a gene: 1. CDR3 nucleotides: TGCGCCAGCAGCTTGGATAGCGGGGGGTACGAGCAGTACTTC. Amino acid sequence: CASSLDSGGYEQYF.

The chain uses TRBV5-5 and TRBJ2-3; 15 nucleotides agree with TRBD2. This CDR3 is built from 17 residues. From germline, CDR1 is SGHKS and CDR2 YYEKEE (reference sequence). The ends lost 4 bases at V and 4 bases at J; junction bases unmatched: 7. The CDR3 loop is CASSTGLAGGTADTQYF. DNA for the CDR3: TGTGCCAGCAGCACGGGACTAGCGGGGGGTACTGCAGATACGCAGTATTTT.

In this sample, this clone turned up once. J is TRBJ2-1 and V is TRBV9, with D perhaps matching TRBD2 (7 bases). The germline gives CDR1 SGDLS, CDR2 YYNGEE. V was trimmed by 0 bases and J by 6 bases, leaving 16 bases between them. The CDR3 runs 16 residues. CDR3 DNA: TGTGCCAGCAGCGTAGTGGCTGCGGGGGCTGCCAATGAGCAGTTCTTC. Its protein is CASSVVAAGAANEQFF.

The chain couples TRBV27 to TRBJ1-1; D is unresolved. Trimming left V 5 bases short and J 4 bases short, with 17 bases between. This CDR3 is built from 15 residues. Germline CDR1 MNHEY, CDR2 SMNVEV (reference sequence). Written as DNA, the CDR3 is TGTGCCAGCAGTCCCCTCGTGGGAGGAAGCACTGAAGCTTTCTTT. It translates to CASSPLVGGSTEAFF.

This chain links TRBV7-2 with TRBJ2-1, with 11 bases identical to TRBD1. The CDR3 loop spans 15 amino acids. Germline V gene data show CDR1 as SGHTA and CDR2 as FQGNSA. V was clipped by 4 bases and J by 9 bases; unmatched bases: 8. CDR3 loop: CASSSGGQGALEQFF. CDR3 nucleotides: TGTGCCAGCAGCTCCGGCGGACAGGGGGCGCTTGAGCAGTTCTTC. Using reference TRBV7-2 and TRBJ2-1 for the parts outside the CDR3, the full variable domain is GAGVSQSPSNKVTEKGKDVELRCDPISGHTALYWYRQSLGQGLEFLIYFQGNSAPDKSGLPSDRFSAERTGGSVSTLTIQRTQQEDSAVYLCASSSGGQGALEQFFGPGTRLTVL.